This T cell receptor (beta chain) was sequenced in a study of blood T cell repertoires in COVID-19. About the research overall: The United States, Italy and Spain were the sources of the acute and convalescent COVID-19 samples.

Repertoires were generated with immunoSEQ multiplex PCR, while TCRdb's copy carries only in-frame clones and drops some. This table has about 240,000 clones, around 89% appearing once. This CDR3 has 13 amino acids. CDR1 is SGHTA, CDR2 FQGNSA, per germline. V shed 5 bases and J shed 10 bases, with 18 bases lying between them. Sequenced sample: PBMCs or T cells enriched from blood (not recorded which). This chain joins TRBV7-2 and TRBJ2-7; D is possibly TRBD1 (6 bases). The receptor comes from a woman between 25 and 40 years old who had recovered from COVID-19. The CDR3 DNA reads TGTGCCAGCAGCCAAAGACAGGCGGTTCGACAGTACTTC. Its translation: CASSQRQAVRQYF.